Below, 27 T cell receptor beta chains from the same sample are listed, as sequenced in a study of T-cell reconstitution after alpha-beta-depleted transplantation in children. Library preparation (for TCRbeta) was performed with unique molecular identifiers. TCRdb re-analysed the PCR reads in MiXCR, keeping a single row per CDR3 protein. The sample yields roughly 500,000 distinct CDR3 sequences, roughly an eighth seen once. Sample: PBMCs from the stem cell graft donor, taken from the stem cell graft. The source is a human donor who donated a stem cell graft to a child with combined immunodeficiency.

This chain joins TRBV5-1 and TRBJ1-1, with TRBD1 matching 7 bases. Germline V gene sequence: CDR1 SGHRS, CDR2 YFSETQ. The CDR3 totals 14 residues. V gave up 7 bases and J gave up 3 bases; unmatched junction bases: 9. CDR3 region: CASGQTGRDTEAFF. The CDR3 nucleotides read TGCGCCAGCGGCCAGACAGGGAGGGACACTGAAGCTTTCTTT.

The rearrangement uses TRBV5-1 and TRBJ2-5; D perhaps matches TRBD1 (6 bases). V shed 2 bases and J shed 4 bases, with 12 bases lying between them. The CDR3 contains 14 residues. Germline V gene sequence: CDR1 SGHRS, CDR2 YFSETQ. CDR3 nucleotide sequence: TGCGCCAGCAGCTTCCAGGGGCGCGTAGAGACCCAGTACTTC. Translating it yields CASSFQGRVETQYF. The full variable domain, its missing parts supplied by reference TRBV5-1 and TRBJ2-5, is KAGVTQTPRYLIKTRGQQVTLSCSPISGHRSVSWYQQTPGQGLQFLFEYFSETQRNKGNFPGRFSGRQFSNSRSEMNVSTLELGDSALYLCASSFQGRVETQYFGPGTRLLVL.

The CDR3: CASSFSRGRYEQYF. The DNA of the CDR3 is TGTGCCAGCAGTTTCAGCAGGGGGCGGTACGAGCAGTACTTC. The chain uses TRBV27 and TRBJ2-7; 8 positions agree with TRBD1. CDR1 is MNHEY and CDR2 is SMNVEV in the germline V gene (reference sequence). The CDR3 length is 14 residues. Losses at the gene ends were 3 bases for V and 4 bases for J; bases not matched to a gene: 5.

This clonotype was seen a handful of times. The V gene is TRBV20-1, the J gene TRBJ2-5; 15 nucleotides align to TRBD2. Germline CDR1 reads DFQATT; CDR2 reads SNEGSKA (reference sequence). The CDR3 is made up of 18 amino acids. The V and J ends lost 0 bases and 2 bases, in that order; junction bases with no gene match: 7. The CDR3 region is CSAREGLAGGGAQETQYF. CDR3 DNA sequence: TGCAGTGCTAGAGAGGGACTAGCGGGGGGCGGGGCTCAAGAGACCCAGTACTTC.

This clonotype was recorded many times. The gene calls are TRBV5-1 and TRBJ1-6, with D maybe TRBD1 (5 bases). V gave up 4 bases and J gave up 9 bases, with 17 bases separating them. Germline V gives CDR1 SGHRS, CDR2 YFSETQ. This CDR3 has 15 residues. The CDR3 nucleotides read TGCGCCAGCAGCCCGACGACAGCAACTGCTTCACCCCTCCACTTT. This translates into CASSPTTATASPLHF. Filled out from reference TRBV5-1 and TRBJ1-6, the complete variable domain reads KAGVTQTPRYLIKTRGQQVTLSCSPISGHRSVSWYQQTPGQGLQFLFEYFSETQRNKGNFPGRFSGRQFSNSRSEMNVSTLELGDSALYLCASSPTTATASPLHFGNGTRLTVT.

This clonotype has just a few counts. V gene TRBV13 combines with J gene TRBJ2-5; TRBD1 matches 9 bases. V gave up 5 bases and J gave up 5 bases; unmatched junction bases: 9. The germline CDR1 and CDR2 sequences are PRHDT and FYEKMQ (reference sequence). This CDR3 has 15 residues. The DNA of the CDR3 is TGTGCCAGCAGCACCGACAGGGGGACATCGGAGACCCAGTACTTC. Translation: CASSTDRGTSETQYF.

Many counts were recorded for this clonotype. This chain links TRBV12-3 or TRBV12-4 with TRBJ2-1; a possible D gene is TRBD2 (5 bases). This CDR3 has 15 residues. V lost 3 bases and J lost 5, with 14 bases in between. DNA for the CDR3: TGTGCCAGCAGTTTCCTCGGAGGCCTGAACAATGAGCAGTTCTTC. Amino acids: CASSFLGGLNNEQFF.

This clonotype was seen repeatedly, ten times or more. The chain employs TRBV27 and TRBJ2-7, with D maybe TRBD2 (6 bases). CDR3 length: 14 residues. Germline V gives CDR1 MNHEY, CDR2 SMNVEV (reference sequence). Deletions cut 8 bases from V and 1 base from J, with 15 bases between. This chain's CDR3 is CASGPGGGSYEQYF. Written as DNA, the CDR3 is TGTGCCAGCGGACCTGGGGGAGGATCCTACGAGCAGTACTTC.

This clonotype was detected a few times. V is TRBV7-9 and J is TRBJ2-2, with D unclear. CDR3 length: 15 amino acids. With 2 bases removed from V and 1 base from J, the gap between germline ends came to 8 bases. Germline-derived CDR1 and CDR2 are SEHNR and FQNEAQ (reference sequence). The CDR3 sequence: CASSLMAGNTGELFF. DNA of the CDR3: TGTGCCAGCAGCTTAATGGCAGGGAACACCGGGGAGCTGTTTTTT.

The rearrangement uses TRBV28 and TRBJ2-4; 8 bases are a match to TRBD1. Germline values: CDR1 MDHEN, CDR2 SYDVKM. V dropped 5 bases and J dropped 3; count of bases not matched to a gene: 6. The CDR3 runs 15 residues. The CDR3 DNA follows: TGTGCCAGCAGTGGACAGGGATACGTCAAAAACATTCAGTACTTC. Encoded protein: CASSGQGYVKNIQYF.

This clonotype was found a few times. J is TRBJ2-4 and V is TRBV5-1; D gene unclear. CDR1 is SGHRS, CDR2 YFSETQ, per germline. The germline V and J ends were trimmed by 1 base and 1 base, with 9 bases remaining between them. This CDR3 has 15 residues. CDR3 nucleotides: TGCGCCAGCAGCTTGAATGCCGGGGCCAAAAACATTCAGTACTTC. Translated: CASSLNAGAKNIQYF.

This sequence joins TRBV7-9 and TRBJ1-1, with D maybe TRBD1 (5 bases). Germline V CDR1 and CDR2: SEHNR, FQNEAQ (reference sequence). The V and J ends lost 1 base and 4 bases respectively, with 7 bases between them. CDR3 length equals 13 residues. This chain's CDR3 is CASSLEGSTEAFF. CDR3 DNA sequence: TGTGCCAGCAGCTTAGAGGGGAGCACTGAAGCTTTCTTT.

Ten or more counts support this clonotype. The chain joins TRBV12-3 or TRBV12-4 to TRBJ1-2; D is unresolved. Trimming removed 2 bases from V and 0 bases from J, with 13 bases in between. CDR3 length: 16 residues. The CDR3 DNA sequence: TGTGCCAGCAGTTTAAAAGAGACACCAGCTAACTATGGCTACACCTTC. It is translated as CASSLKETPANYGYTF.

In this sample, this clonotype turned up a few times. The chain uses TRBV6-5 and TRBJ1-1; D is possibly TRBD1 (6 bases). Germline V gives CDR1 MNHEY, CDR2 SVGAGI. The CDR3 is 15 residues long. V lost 2 bases to trimming and J lost 7 bases, with 17 bases between them. The CDR3 sequence is CASSYHREGQNEAFF. The CDR3 DNA follows: TGTGCCAGCAGTTACCACCGTGAAGGACAGAATGAAGCTTTCTTT.

The V gene is TRBV11-2, the J gene TRBJ2-5; D not certain. The V and J ends lost 5 bases and 3 bases respectively, with 13 bases between them. The CDR3 is 14 amino acids. The germline V gene encodes CDR1 SGHAT and CDR2 FQNNGV. The CDR3 protein is CASSPARRKETQYF. In DNA, the CDR3 is TGTGCCAGCAGCCCAGCCCGCAGGAAAGAGACCCAGTACTTC.

This chain links TRBV6-1 with TRBJ2-1; 7 bases are shared with TRBD2. CDR3 length: 16 amino acids. The trim removed 7 bases at V and 7 bases at J, leaving 16 bases unmatched. Germline V gene sequence: CDR1 MNHNS, CDR2 SASEGT. In DNA, the CDR3 is TGTGCCAGCACCCACCCCCCGGCGGGAGTCGGTAATGAGCAGTTCTTC. It specifies CASTHPPAGVGNEQFF.

Concerning this clonotype itself: One junction end does not reproduce the germline sequence, and a read error may be involved. V gene TRBV4-3 combines with J gene TRBJ2-1, with D possibly called TRBD1 or TRBD2 (6 bases each). The V gene's germline CDR1 is LGHNA and CDR2 YSLEER. The CDR3 spans 17 residues. The CDR3 reads CASSQGTGPPDYDEQFF. CDR3 DNA sequence: TGCGCCAGCAGCCAAGGAACAGGGCCCCCGGACTACGATGAGCAGTTCTTC.

This clonotype was seen many times. The chain employs TRBV12-3 or TRBV12-4 and TRBJ2-2, with unresolved D. The CDR3 runs to 16 residues. V was pared by 6 bases and J by 3 bases, with 17 bases between. CDR3 nucleotides: TGTGCCAGCAGCCATCTGTTTAGTTCGGACACCGGGGAGCTGTTTTTT. Translation: CASSHLFSSDTGELFF.

This clonotype has just a few counts. CDR3 DNA: TGTGCCAGCAGCGGAGGGGGACCTAGCACAGATACGCAGTATTTT. Translating gives CASSGGGPSTDTQYF. The chain combines TRBV9 with TRBJ2-3, with a tentative D call TRBD1 (6 bases). Trimming cost V 3 bases and J 0 bases, with 11 bases left between them. The CDR3 totals 15 residues. Germline lookup yields CDR1 SGDLS and CDR2 YYNGEE.

This clonotype has at least ten counts. The chain carries TRBV12-3 or TRBV12-4 and TRBJ2-5; the D is unclear. This CDR3 is built from 14 residues. V gave up 1 base and J gave up 2 bases, with 8 bases separating them. The CDR3 sequence: CASSLVSWQETQYF. The DNA for the CDR3 is TGTGCCAGCAGTTTAGTGTCCTGGCAAGAGACCCAGTACTTC.

This sequence joins TRBV21-1 and TRBJ2-7; the table calls TRBD1, which could not be checked here. TRBV21-1 is a documented pseudogene. The CDR3 has 17 amino acids. The CDR3 is CASSKKGTTGGDSEQYF. CDR3 in DNA: TGTGCCAGCAGCAAAAAAGGAACAACTGGGGGGGATTCCGAGCAGTACTTC.

This clonotype was counted only a few times. CDR3 residues: CASSQDPTLQGPATGELFF. The CDR3 DNA reads as TGCGCCAGCAGCCAAGATCCCACCCTACAGGGGCCAGCGACCGGGGAGCTGTTTTTT. J is TRBJ2-2 and V is TRBV4-3; 7 nucleotides align to TRBD1. Germline V gene lookup returns CDR1 LGHNA and CDR2 YSLEER. V lost 0 bases to trimming and J lost 5 bases; unmatched junction nucleotides: 15. The CDR3 totals 19 residues.

The V gene is TRBV5-8, the J gene TRBJ1-6; D is uncertain. The CDR3 has 15 residues. Germline V gene data show CDR1 as SGHTS and CDR2 as YDEGEE. The V end lost 0 bases, the J end lost 7 bases, and 11 bases lay between the germline ends. This CDR3 is CASSLAASLNSPLHF. CDR3 DNA: TGTGCCAGCAGCTTGGCCGCGTCACTCAATTCACCCCTCCACTTT.

CDR3 protein: CAISDAQVGTEAFF. For the CDR3, the DNA is TGTGCCATCAGTGATGCGCAGGTGGGCACTGAAGCTTTCTTT. The chain combines TRBV10-3 with TRBJ1-1; D is undetermined. CDR3 length equals 14 residues. Germline V gives CDR1 ENHRY, CDR2 SYGVKD. The ends were cut back, 3 bases at V and 4 bases at J, with 12 bases in the middle.

This clonotype turned up a few times. An end of the junction does not agree with germline; a read error may underlie this. The V gene is TRBV29-1, the J gene TRBJ2-7; 9 bases line up with TRBD1. The germline V gene has CDR1 SQVTM and CDR2 ANQGSEA. The CDR3 has 11 residues. CDR3 residues: CSFDRGNEQYF. The CDR3 DNA sequence: TGCAGCTTTGACAGGGGGAACGAGCAGTACTTC.

This chain uses TRBV20-1 with TRBJ2-3; 16 bases are a match to TRBD2. V dropped 3 bases and J dropped 3; count of bases not matched to a gene: 9. The V gene's germline CDR1 is DFQATT and CDR2 SNEGSKA (reference sequence). This CDR3 is 18 amino acids long. The CDR3 region has the DNA TGCAGTGCTAGTCCGGGACTAGCGGGAGGGCGATGGACAGATACGCAGTATTTT. This codes for CSASPGLAGGRWTDTQYF.

V gene TRBV5-6 combines with J gene TRBJ2-1; the match to TRBD2 covers 7 bases. Germline loops: CDR1 SGHDT, CDR2 YYEEEE. The CDR3 is 16 residues long. V was pared by 4 bases and J by 4 bases, with 11 bases of the junction left unmatched. The CDR3: CASSTPFRGGYNEQFF. Written as DNA, the CDR3 is TGTGCCAGCAGCACGCCTTTTCGCGGGGGATACAATGAGCAGTTCTTC.